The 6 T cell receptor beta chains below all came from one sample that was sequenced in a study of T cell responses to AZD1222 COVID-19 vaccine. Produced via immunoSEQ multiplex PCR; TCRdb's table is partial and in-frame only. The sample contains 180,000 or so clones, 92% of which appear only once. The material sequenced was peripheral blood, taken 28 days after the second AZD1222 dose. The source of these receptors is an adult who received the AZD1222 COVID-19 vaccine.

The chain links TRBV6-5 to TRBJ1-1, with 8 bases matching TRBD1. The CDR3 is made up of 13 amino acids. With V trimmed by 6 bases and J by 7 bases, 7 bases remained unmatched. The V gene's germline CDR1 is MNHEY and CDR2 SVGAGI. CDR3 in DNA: TGTGCCAGCAGCACTGGACAGGGTGGTGAAGCTTTCTTT. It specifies CASSTGQGGEAFF.

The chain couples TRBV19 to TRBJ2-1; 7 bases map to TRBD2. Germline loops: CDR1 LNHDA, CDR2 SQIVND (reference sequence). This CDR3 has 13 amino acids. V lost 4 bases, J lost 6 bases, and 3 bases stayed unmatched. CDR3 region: CASSTASGNEQFF. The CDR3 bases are TGTGCCAGTAGTACGGCTAGCGGCAATGAGCAGTTCTTC.

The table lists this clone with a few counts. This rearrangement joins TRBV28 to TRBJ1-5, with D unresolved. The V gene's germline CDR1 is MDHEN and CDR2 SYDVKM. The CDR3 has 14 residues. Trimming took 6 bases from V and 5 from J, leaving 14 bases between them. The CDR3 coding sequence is TGTGCCAGCAGGCGGACCCCCACGGATCAGCCCCAGCATTTT. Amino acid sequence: CASRRTPTDQPQHF.

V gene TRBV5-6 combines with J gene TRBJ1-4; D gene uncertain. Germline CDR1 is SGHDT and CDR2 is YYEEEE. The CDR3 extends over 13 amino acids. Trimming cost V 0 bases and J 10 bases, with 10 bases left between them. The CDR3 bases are TGTGCCAGCAGCTTGGATGTAAAGGGAAAACTGTTTTTT. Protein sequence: CASSLDVKGKLFF.

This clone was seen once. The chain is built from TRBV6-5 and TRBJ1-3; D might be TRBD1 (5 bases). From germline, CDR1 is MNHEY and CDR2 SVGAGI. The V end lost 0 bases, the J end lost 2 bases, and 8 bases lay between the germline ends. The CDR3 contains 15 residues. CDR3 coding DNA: TGTGCCAGCAGTTACTCCCCGGACACTGGAAACACCATATATTTT. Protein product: CASSYSPDTGNTIYF.

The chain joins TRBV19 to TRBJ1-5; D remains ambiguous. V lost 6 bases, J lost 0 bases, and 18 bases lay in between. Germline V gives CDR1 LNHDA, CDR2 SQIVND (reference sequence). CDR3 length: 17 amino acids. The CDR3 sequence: CASRQPRGRNSNQPQHF. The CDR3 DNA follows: TGTGCCAGTAGGCAGCCGCGGGGAAGGAATAGCAATCAGCCCCAGCATTTT. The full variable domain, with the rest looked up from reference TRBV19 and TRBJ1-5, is DGGITQSPKYLFRKEGQNVTLSCEQNLNHDAMYWYRQDPGQGLRLIYYSQIVNDFQKGDIAEGYSVSREKKESFPLTVTSAQKNPTAFYLCASRQPRGRNSNQPQHFGDGTRLSIL.